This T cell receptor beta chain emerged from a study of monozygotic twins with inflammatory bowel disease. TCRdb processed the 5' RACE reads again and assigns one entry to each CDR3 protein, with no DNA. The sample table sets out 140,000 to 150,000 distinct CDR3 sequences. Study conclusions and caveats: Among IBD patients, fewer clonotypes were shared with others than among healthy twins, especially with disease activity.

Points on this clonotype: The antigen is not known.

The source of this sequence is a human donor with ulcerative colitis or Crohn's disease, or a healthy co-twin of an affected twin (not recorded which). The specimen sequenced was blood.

This CDR3 is CASSPPFSDEQFF. This chain links TRBV11-2 with TRBJ2-1; TCRdb's D gene call, TRBD1, goes unchecked for lack of DNA. Per the germline V gene, CDR1 is SGHAT and CDR2 is FQNNGV. The CDR3 runs 13 residues.